This T cell receptor (beta chain) was sequenced in a study of cytomegalovirus exposure and HLA in healthy donors. Note on this clone: Its antigen is as yet unknown.

The repertoire was sequenced with immunoSEQ multiplex PCR; TCRdb's copy has only in-frame clones and lacks some. The data show hundreds of thousands of clones, 75% to 90% seen once. The CDR3 is made up of 14 amino acids. The trim removed 2 bases at V and 7 bases at J, leaving 7 bases unmatched. CDR1 SGHTA and CDR2 FQGNSA come from the germline V gene. Findings and limits, study-wide: It was reported that the classifier diagnosed cytomegalovirus status with high specificity and sensitivity in both the original and validation cohorts. Many donors shared some public TCRs, even though most TCR sequences were rare. A few of the chains that were CMV-associated were confirmed in vitro to be specific for CMV antigens.

Input material: PBMCs. The chain carries TRBV7-2 and TRBJ1-1; 7 nucleotides agree with TRBD1. The sequence derives from a woman younger than 35 in good health and CMV-seronegative. The CDR3 loop reads CASSLSPGQHEAFF. The CDR3 region has the DNA TGTGCCAGCAGCTTATCGCCGGGACAGCATGAAGCTTTCTTT.